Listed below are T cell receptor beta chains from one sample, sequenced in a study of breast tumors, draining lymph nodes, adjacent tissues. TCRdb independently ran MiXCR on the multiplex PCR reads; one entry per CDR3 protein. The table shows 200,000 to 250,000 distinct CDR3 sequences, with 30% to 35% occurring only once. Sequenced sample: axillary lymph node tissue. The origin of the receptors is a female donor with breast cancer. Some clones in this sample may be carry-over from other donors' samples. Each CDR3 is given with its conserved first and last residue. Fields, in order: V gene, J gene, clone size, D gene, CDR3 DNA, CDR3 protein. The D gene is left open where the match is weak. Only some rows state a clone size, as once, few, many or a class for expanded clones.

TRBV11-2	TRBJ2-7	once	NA	TGTGCCAGCAGCTTAGCTGCCCACACGGGCTCCTACGAGCAGTACTTC	CASSLAAHTGSYEQYF
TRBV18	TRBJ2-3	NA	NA	TGTGCCAGCTCACCACGAGGGACCCGGGTGGAGGTCACAGATACGCAGTATTTT	CASSPRGTRVEVTDTQYF
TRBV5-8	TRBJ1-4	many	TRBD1	TGTGCCAGCAGCTCGACGACAGGGGGCAAAGAAAAACTGTTTTTT	CASSSTTGGKEKLFF
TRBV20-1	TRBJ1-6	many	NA	TGCAGTGCTAGATTAACAGGGAGGGCCAATTCACCCCTCCACTTT	CSARLTGRANSPLHF
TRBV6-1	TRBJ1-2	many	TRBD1	TGTGCCAGTGAGGGACAGATAAACTATGGCTACACCTTC	CASEGQINYGYTF
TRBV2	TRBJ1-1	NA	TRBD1	TGTGCCAGCAGTGCAGGACAGGGGGCGACTAGGGAAGCTTTCTTT	CASSAGQGATREAFF
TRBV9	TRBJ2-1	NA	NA	TGTGCCAGCAGCGTAGACGGGAGCGGGCAGTTCTTC	CASSVDGSGQFF
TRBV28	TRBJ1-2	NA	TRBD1	TGTGCCAGCAGTGTGAACCGGGACAGCTTCTATGGCTACACCTTC	CASSVNRDSFYGYTF
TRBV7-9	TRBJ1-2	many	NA	TGTGCCAGCAGCGCCTTCGGGGAGTACCACTATGGCTACACCTTC	CASSAFGEYHYGYTF
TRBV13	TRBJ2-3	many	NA	TGTGCCAGCAGCGCTACCACAGATACGCAGTATTTT	CASSATTDTQYF
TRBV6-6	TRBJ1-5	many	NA	TGTGCCAGCAGTTACGGCAGGGATCAGCCCCAGCATTTT	CASSYGRDQPQHF
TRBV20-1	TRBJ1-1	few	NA	TGCAGTGCAACTGGCAGGGGAGGGGGGAGTACTGAAGCTTTCTTT	CSATGRGGGSTEAFF
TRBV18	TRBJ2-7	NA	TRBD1	TGTGCCAGCTCACCACGGGCAGGCAGGGGGCTCAACGGGCAGTACTTC	CASSPRAGRGLNGQYF
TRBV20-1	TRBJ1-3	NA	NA	TGCAGTGCTAGAGATGAGACGGGGTCCTCTGGAAACACCATATATTTT	CSARDETGSSGNTIYF
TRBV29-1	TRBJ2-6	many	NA	TGCAGCGCACGAGTAGCCTCAGGGACTGGGGCCAACGTCCTGACTTTC	CSARVASGTGANVLTF
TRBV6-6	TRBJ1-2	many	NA	TGTGCCAGCACAAGGGAGACTAACTATGGCTACACCTTC	CASTRETNYGYTF
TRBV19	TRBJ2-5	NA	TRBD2	TGTGCCAGTAGTAGTCGGGAGGGAGTCAATCAGCCCCAGTACTTC	CASSSREGVNQPQYF
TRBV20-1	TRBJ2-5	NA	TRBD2	TGCAGTGCTCCATCGGCGCTAGCGGGAGCGCCGGGGGAGACCCAGTACTTC	CSAPSALAGAPGETQYF
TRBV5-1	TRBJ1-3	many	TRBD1	TGCGCCAGCAGCTTACAACAGGGGGCCGCTGGAAACACCATATATTTT	CASSLQQGAAGNTIYF
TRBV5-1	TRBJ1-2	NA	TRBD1	TGCGCCAGCAGCCAGGGGGGGGAAAGAGTTTATGGCTACACCTTC	CASSQGGERVYGYTF
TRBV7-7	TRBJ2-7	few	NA	TGTGCTAGCAGCGTAGAGGCCCGGATCTACGAGCAGTACTTC	CASSVEARIYEQYF
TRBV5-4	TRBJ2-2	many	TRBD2	TGTGCCAGCAGCCTACTAGCGGGGGGCACCGGGGAGCTGTTTTTT	CASSLLAGGTGELFF
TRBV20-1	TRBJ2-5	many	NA	TGCAGTGCTAGTACGGCAGCGTGGGGAGAGACCCAGTACTTC	CSASTAAWGETQYF
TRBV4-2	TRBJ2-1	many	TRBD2	TGTGCCAGCAGCCAAGCTCAACCGGGACTAGCGGGCAATGAGCAGTTCTTC	CASSQAQPGLAGNEQFF
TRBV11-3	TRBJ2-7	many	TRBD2	TGTGCCAGCAGCCCACTAGCGGGAGGTTCCTACGAGCAGTACTTC	CASSPLAGGSYEQYF
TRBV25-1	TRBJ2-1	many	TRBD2	TGTGCCAGCCCTCAGCGGGGGCTGCTCTACAATGAGCAGTTCTTC	CASPQRGLLYNEQFF
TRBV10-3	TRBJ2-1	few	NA	TGTGCCATCAGTGAGTTATCTAGGGGATTAACCCTATCCCCTGAGCAGTTCTTC	CAISELSRGLTLSPEQFF
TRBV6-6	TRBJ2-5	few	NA	TGTGCCAGCAGTTACTCGAGGTTCGCCGCCGTGCAAGAGACCCAGTACTTC	CASSYSRFAAVQETQYF
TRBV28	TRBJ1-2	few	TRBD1	TGTGCCAGCAGTCCCTTGCCCACAGGGGGGGGCTACACCTTC	CASSPLPTGGGYTF
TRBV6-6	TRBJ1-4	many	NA	TGTGCCAGCAGTTACACATTAGAAAAACTGTTTTTT	CASSYTLEKLFF
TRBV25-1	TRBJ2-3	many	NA	TGTGCCAGCAGTGAATTTGTGGGAGGCCACGATACGCAGTATTTT	CASSEFVGGHDTQYF
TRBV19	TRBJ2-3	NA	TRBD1	TGTGCCAGTAGTGGGACAGGAGATACGCAGTATTTT	CASSGTGDTQYF
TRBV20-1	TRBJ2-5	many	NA	TGCAGTGCCCAGGGCCCTGGGGAGACCCAGTACTTC	CSAQGPGETQYF
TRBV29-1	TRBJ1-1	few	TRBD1	TGCAGCGTTTTGGGACAGGGAGCTTTCTTT	CSVLGQGAFF
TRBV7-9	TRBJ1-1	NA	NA	TGTGCCAGCAGCGTTTTGGCCTTAGAGAACAGTGAAGCTTTCTTT	CASSVLALENSEAFF
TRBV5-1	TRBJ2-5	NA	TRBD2	TGCGCCAGCAGCCATCTAGCGGGAGGGTCCGGAGAGACCCAGTACTTC	CASSHLAGGSGETQYF
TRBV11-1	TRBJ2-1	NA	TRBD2	TGTGCCAGCAGCTTAAGGGCGGGAGCACGCTCCTACAATGAGCAGTTCTTC	CASSLRAGARSYNEQFF
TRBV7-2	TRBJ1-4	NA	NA	TGTGCCAGCAGCTTAGGGTCAAGAGCCCACAATGAAAAACTGTTTTTT	CASSLGSRAHNEKLFF
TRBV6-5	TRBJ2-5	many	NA	TGTGCCAGCAGGCCACCCAGGGTAGGGGAGACCCAGTACTTC	CASRPPRVGETQYF
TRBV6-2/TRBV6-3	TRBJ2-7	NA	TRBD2	TGTGCCAGCAGTGACAGCGGGAGTCAGTACTTC	CASSDSGSQYF
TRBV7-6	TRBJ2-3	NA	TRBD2	TGTGCCAGCAGCCAGGGAGCGGGGGGCGGGGGCACAGATACGCAGTATTTT	CASSQGAGGGGTDTQYF
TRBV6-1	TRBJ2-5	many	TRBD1	TGTGCCAGCAGTGAAGGGACAGGACGTCAAGAGACCCAGTACTTC	CASSEGTGRQETQYF
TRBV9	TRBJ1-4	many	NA	TGTGCCAGCAGCCCCTCGGCCTACTCAACTAATGAAAAACTGTTTTTT	CASSPSAYSTNEKLFF
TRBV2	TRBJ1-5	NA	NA	TGTGCCAGCAGTGAGGGACTAGCGGGGAATCAGCCCCAGCATTTT	CASSEGLAGNQPQHF
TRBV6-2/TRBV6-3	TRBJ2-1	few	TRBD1	TGTGCCAGCAGTTACTCCGGGACAGGGATATACAATGAGCAGTTCTTC	CASSYSGTGIYNEQFF
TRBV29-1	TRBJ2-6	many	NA	TGCAGCGTTGATACTAGTTCTGGGGCCAACGTCCTGACTTTC	CSVDTSSGANVLTF
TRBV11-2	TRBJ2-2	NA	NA	TGTGCCAGCAGCTCCAGCGGAGGAGGCGGCACCGGGGAGCTGTTTTTT	CASSSSGGGGTGELFF
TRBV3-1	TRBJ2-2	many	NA	TGTGCCAGCAGCCAGTTCCAGGGGAGCGGGGAGCTGTTTTTT	CASSQFQGSGELFF
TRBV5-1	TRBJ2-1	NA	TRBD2	TGCGCCAGCAGCCCGGGACTAGCGGGTGACAATGAGCAGCTCTTC	CASSPGLAGDNEQLF
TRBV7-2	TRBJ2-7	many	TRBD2	TGTGCCAGCACCGGTAGCGGGGGGGCCCGAAACGAGCAGTACTTC	CASTGSGGARNEQYF
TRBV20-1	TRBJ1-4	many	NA	TGCAGTGCTAGAGGAAGGGGTGAAAAACTGTTTTTT	CSARGRGEKLFF
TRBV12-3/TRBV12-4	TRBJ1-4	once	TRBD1	TGTGCCAGCAGTTCCGCCCTTCGAGACAGGGTGAGGGAAAAACTGTTTTTT	CASSSALRDRVREKLFF
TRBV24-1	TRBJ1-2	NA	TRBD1	TGTGCCACCAGCAGTACGACAGGGAATGAAGGCTACACCTTC	CATSSTTGNEGYTF
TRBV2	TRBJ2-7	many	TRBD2	TGTGCCAGCCGTCTAGCGGGGACCACCTACGAGCAGTACTTC	CASRLAGTTYEQYF
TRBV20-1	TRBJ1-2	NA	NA	TGCAGTGCTAGGGGGGGGAGTAACTATGGCTACACCTTC	CSARGGSNYGYTF
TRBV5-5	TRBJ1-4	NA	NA	TGTGCCAGCAGCCCCCCTCAGGGGACAACTAATGAAAAACTGTTTTTT	CASSPPQGTTNEKLFF
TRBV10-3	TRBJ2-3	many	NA	TGTGCCACCGCGGGTGAGAGTAGTGTAAATACGCAGTATTTT	CATAGESSVNTQYF
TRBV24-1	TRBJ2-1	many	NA	TGTGCCACCAGTGATTTGGCAGCTGAAAATGAGCAGTTCTTC	CATSDLAAENEQFF
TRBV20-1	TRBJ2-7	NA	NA	TGCAGTGCTAGCAGCCAAGAATCCGGGCCAGCGAGCTCCTACGAGCAGTACTTC	CSASSQESGPASSYEQYF